A single sample gave rise to the 5 T cell receptor beta chains below, sequenced in a study of early T cells in non-severe SARS-CoV-2 infection. One entry per CDR3 protein results from TCRdb running MiXCR on the 5' RACE reads. This sample carries about 56,000 distinct CDR3 sequences, 10% to 15% of them seen once, and the ten largest clones take approximately 2.9%. Source material: whole blood. Every receptor here comes from an adult who was a healthcare worker with PCR-confirmed SARS-CoV-2 infection or an uninfected control (not recorded which).

In the case of this clonotype: A much larger clone lies a single base off, so this may be a read error. The J gene is TRBJ1-1, the V gene TRBV28; unclear D gene. The CDR3 spans 14 residues. Germline CDR1 is MDHEN and CDR2 is SYDVKM. For the CDR3, the DNA is TGTGCCAGCAGTTTTAGGACGGCGAACGCTGAAGCTTTCTTT. Translation: CASSFRTANAEAFF.

V and J are TRBV20-1 and TRBJ2-1, with D possibly being TRBD2 (5 bases). Trimming removed 5 bases from V and 0 bases from J, with 17 bases in between. Germline V gene sequence: CDR1 DFQATT, CDR2 SNEGSKA (reference sequence). CDR3 length: 16 amino acids. The CDR3 nucleotides are TGCAGTGCTCCAGACCCGGAAACTAGCTCCTACAATGAGCAGTTCTTC. This sequence encodes CSAPDPETSSYNEQFF.

This clonotype was counted ten times or more. The chain combines TRBV5-1 with TRBJ2-5, with 12 bases that match TRBD2. This CDR3 spans 16 amino acids. The junction had 8 bases not matched to a gene; V was cut back by 4 bases and J by 4 bases. CDR1 and CDR2 from the germline V gene are SGHRS and YFSETQ. The CDR3 loop is CASSATSGRGGETQYF. The CDR3 DNA reads TGCGCCAGCAGCGCGACTAGCGGGAGAGGAGGAGAGACCCAGTACTTC.

This chain uses TRBV9 with TRBJ2-3; tentatively, D is TRBD1 or TRBD2 (5 bases each). V lost 3 bases, J lost 6 bases, and 20 bases lay in between. The length of the CDR3 is 16 residues. The germline gives CDR1 SGDLS, CDR2 YYNGEE. CDR3: CASSGGTSTRTDTQYF. CDR3 nucleotides: TGTGCCAGCAGCGGGGGGACCTCTACCCGGACCGATACGCAGTATTTT.

This clonotype was seen many times. The chain joins TRBV11-2 to TRBJ2-7; either TRBD1 or TRBD2 may fit D (5 bases each). V lost 0 bases to trimming and J lost 8 bases, with 11 bases between them. Germline-derived CDR1 and CDR2 are SGHAT and FQNNGV. CDR3 length: 13 residues. CDR3 bases: TGTGCCAGCAGCTTAGAACCCGGGACGAAGCAGTACTTC. Amino acid sequence: CASSLEPGTKQYF.